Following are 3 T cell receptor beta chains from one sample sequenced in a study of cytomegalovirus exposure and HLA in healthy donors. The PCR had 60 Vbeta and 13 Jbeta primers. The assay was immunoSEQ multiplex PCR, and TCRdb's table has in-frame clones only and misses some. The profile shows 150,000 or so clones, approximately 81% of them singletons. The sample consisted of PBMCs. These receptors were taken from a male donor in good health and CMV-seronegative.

The CDR3 bases are TGTGCCAGCAGCCGGGGAGGTAATAGCTATGGCTACACCTTC. Its translation: CASSRGGNSYGYTF. The chain couples TRBV28 to TRBJ1-2, with D uncertain. The CDR3 extends over 14 amino acids. V gave up 6 bases and J gave up 4 bases, with 15 bases separating them. Germline values: CDR1 MDHEN, CDR2 SYDVKM.

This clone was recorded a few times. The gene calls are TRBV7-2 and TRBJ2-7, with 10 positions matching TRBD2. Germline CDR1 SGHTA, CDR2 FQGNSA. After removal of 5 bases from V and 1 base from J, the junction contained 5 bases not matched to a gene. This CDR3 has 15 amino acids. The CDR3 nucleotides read TGTGCCAGCAGCCCGCGGACTAGCGGATCCTACGAGCAGTACTTC. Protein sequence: CASSPRTSGSYEQYF.

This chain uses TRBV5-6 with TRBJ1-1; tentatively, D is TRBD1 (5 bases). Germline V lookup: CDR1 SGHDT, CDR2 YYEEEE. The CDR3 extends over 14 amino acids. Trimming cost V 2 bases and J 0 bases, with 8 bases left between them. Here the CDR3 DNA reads TGTGCCAGCAGCTTACCAGGGCTGAACACTGAAGCTTTCTTT. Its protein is CASSLPGLNTEAFF.